These T cell receptor beta chains were read from a single sample in a study of blood T cells in healthy people across ages. MiXCR, run by TCRdb on the 5' RACE reads, gives a single entry per CDR3 protein. This table has over a million distinct CDR3 sequences, approximately 25% appearing once. This sample also appeared in a second study, on T cells of mothers and their children.

Sequencing input: blood. The receptors stem from a girl aged 2 to 10 in good health. Each CDR3 is given with its conserved first and last residue. Size is omitted from some rows. Given values are once, few, many or a class for expanded clones.

v_gene,abundance,j_gene,CDR3aa
TRBV7-9,few,TRBJ2-7,CASSLSGKGPNYEQYF
TRBV20-1,NA,TRBJ2-1,CSASRLAGGFNNEQFF
TRBV7-2,NA,TRBJ2-1,CAISKLAQSSYNEQFF
TRBV11-3,NA,TRBJ2-1,CASNLSWSSYNEQFF
TRBV9,few,TRBJ1-2,CASSGLVPSGYTF
TRBV6-1,few,TRBJ2-2,CASSGPRGATANTGELFF
TRBV24-1,NA,TRBJ1-1,CATSDGSGGNTEAFF
TRBV5-4,NA,TRBJ2-1,CASSSRLGTRGRNEQFF
TRBV5-5,once,TRBJ2-3,CASTRDRAPDTQYF
TRBV7-9,NA,TRBJ2-7,CASSPALGSSYEQYF
TRBV12-3/TRBV12-4,NA,NA,CASSPLTAYEQYF
TRBV7-3,NA,TRBJ2-7,CASGYRGSEQYF
TRBV27,few,TRBJ2-1,CASSTSGRASYNEQFF
TRBV15,NA,NA,CATSSMGSDQPQYF
TRBV6-5,many,TRBJ1-2,CASSRPGGDGYTF
TRBV4-1,few,TRBJ1-3,CATSDRASGNTIYF
TRBV7-3,many,TRBJ2-7,CASSSQGGFDEQYF
TRBV24-1,NA,TRBJ1-4,CVTSDPRTQGLEKLFF
TRBV27,NA,TRBJ2-2,CASSLRGRETGELFF
TRBV28,NA,NA,CASSRMPTFRGAAYEQYF
TRBV10-3,few,TRBJ1-4,CAISESGEKLFF
TRBV5-1,few,TRBJ2-1,CASLPGTSLTNEQFF
TRBV7-2,NA,TRBJ2-5,CASSPFLYQETQYF
TRBV13,NA,TRBJ1-6,CASTSGTSSPLHF
TRBV5-1,NA,TRBJ2-1,CASSLGLGRGDEQFF
TRBV21-1,few,TRBJ2-3,CASNDRSSCTDTQYF
TRBV20-1,NA,TRBJ2-7,CSALSDRLSYEQYF
TRBV9,few,TRBJ1-2,CASSGSEGNNYGYTF
TRBV5-1,few,TRBJ1-4,CASSFRRQTDEKLFF
TRBV7-2,few,TRBJ2-4,CASSFRGGAGAKNIQYF
TRBV29-1,NA,TRBJ2-5,CGVEDRGGTKTQYF
TRBV6-5,many,TRBJ1-6,CASSYSTGGLSPLHF
TRBV6-6,NA,TRBJ1-5,CASSNPGQDNQPQHF
TRBV28,few,TRBJ2-1,CASRARDRGYNEQFF
TRBV5-6,few,NA,CASSYRQDYEQYF
TRBV18,few,NA,CASSPGSPGDHYEQYF
TRBV4-1,NA,TRBJ2-7,CASSPDSGLVYEQYF
TRBV28,NA,TRBJ1-2,CASSSPISQGSNYGYTF
TRBV6-1,NA,TRBJ2-5,CASSAGQGRVETQYF
TRBV20-1,NA,TRBJ2-5,CSASSGRGEETQYF
TRBV14,NA,TRBJ2-7,CASSRGQFAYEQYF
TRBV3-1,few,TRBJ2-1,CVSSQDEGTFFDEQFF
TRBV14,NA,TRBJ1-1,CASSQDFGYGTEAFF
TRBV4-3,few,TRBJ2-7,CASSQDMSAYEQYF
TRBV12-3/TRBV12-4,NA,TRBJ1-1,CASTGENTEAFF
TRBV20-1,NA,TRBJ2-3,CSAPGRGGIDTQYF
TRBV29-1,few,TRBJ2-2,CSALAANTGELFF
TRBV3-1,NA,TRBJ2-5,CASSQDGGWGETQYF
TRBV3-1,few,TRBJ1-2,CASSQVRDSKGGTF
TRBV6-5,NA,TRBJ2-6,CASRYQGAGANVLTF
TRBV20-1,few,TRBJ2-3,CSARTPGTDTQYF
TRBV18,NA,TRBJ2-2,CASSLPLYTGELFF
TRBV29-1,NA,TRBJ2-2,CSIVLDRDSGELFF
TRBV29-1,few,TRBJ2-2,CSVRLRGTNTGELFF